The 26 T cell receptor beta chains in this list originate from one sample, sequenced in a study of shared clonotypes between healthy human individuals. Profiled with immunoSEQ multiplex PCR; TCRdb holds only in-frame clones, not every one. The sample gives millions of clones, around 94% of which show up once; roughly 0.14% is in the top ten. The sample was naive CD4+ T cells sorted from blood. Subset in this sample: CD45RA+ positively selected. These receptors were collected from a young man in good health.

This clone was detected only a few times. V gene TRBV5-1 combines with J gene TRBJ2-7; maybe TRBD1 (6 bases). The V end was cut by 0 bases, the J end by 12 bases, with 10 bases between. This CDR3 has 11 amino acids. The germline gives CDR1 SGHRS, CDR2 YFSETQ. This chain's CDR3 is CASSLVGTTYF. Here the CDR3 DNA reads TGCGCCAGCAGCTTGGTTGGGACAACGTACTTC.

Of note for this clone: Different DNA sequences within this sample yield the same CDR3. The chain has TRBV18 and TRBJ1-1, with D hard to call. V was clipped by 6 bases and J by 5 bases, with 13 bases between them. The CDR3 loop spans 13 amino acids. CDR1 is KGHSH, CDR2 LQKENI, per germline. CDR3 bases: TGTGCCAGCTCTCCCGGATTGGGGACTGAAGCTTTCTTT. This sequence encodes CASSPGLGTEAFF.

DNA for the CDR3: TGCGCCAGCAGTGAGCGGGGCTTTGGAAACACCATATATTTT. The encoded protein is CASSERGFGNTIYF. The V and J genes are TRBV10-1 and TRBJ1-3, with a possible D match to TRBD1 (5 bases). This CDR3 has 14 residues. Per the germline V gene, CDR1 is WNHNN and CDR2 is SYGVQD (reference sequence). V dropped 2 bases and J dropped 3 bases, with 8 bases sitting between them.

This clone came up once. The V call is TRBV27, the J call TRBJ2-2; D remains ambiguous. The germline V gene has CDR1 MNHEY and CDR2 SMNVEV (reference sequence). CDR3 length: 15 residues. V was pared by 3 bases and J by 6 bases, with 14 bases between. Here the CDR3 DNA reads TGTGCCAGCAGTTTCGCAGCGACGGCATCCGGGGAGCTGTTTTTT. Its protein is CASSFAATASGELFF.

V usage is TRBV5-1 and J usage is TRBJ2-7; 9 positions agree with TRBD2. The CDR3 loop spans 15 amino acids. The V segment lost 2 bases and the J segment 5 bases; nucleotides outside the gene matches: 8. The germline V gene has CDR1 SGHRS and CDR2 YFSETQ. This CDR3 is CASSFSGSPANEQYF. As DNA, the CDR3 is TGCGCCAGCAGCTTTAGCGGGAGCCCCGCCAACGAGCAGTACTTC.

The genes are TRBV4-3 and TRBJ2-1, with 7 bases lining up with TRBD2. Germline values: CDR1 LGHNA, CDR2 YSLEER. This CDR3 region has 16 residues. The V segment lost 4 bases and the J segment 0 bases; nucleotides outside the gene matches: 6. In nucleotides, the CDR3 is TGCGCCAGCAGCCGAGAACTAGCGAGCTCCTACAATGAGCAGTTCTTC. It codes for CASSRELASSYNEQFF.

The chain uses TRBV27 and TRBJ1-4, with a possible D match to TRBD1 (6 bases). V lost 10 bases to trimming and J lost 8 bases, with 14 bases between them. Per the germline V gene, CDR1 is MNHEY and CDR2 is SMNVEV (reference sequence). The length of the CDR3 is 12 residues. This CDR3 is CAKQGSYEKLFF. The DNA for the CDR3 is TGTGCCAAACAGGGTTCTTACGAAAAACTGTTTTTT.

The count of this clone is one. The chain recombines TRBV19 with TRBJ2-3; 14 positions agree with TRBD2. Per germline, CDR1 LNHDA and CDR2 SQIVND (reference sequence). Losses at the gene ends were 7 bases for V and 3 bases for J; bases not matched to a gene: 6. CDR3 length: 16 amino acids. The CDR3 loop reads CASTGGLAGGTDTQYF. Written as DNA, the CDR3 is TGTGCCAGTACTGGCGGACTAGCGGGGGGAACAGATACGCAGTATTTT.

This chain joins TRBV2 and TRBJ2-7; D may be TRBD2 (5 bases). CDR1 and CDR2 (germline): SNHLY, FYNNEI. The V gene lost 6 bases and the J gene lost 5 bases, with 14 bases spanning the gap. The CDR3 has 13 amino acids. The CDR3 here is CASSRRGEHEQYF. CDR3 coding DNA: TGTGCCAGCAGCAGACGTGGGGAGCACGAGCAGTACTTC.

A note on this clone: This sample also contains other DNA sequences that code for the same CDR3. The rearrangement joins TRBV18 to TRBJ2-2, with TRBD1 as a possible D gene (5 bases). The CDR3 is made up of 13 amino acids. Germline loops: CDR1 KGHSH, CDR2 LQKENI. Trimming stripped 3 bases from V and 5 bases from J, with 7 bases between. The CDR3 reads CASSPQGTGELFF. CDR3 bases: TGTGCCAGCTCACCGCAGGGAACCGGGGAGCTGTTTTTT.

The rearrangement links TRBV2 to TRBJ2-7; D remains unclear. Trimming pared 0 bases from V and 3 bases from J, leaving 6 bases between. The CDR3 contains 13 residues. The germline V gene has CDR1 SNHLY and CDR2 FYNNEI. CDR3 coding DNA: TGTGCCAGCAGTGAAGCCAACAGCTACGAGCAGTACTTC. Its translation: CASSEANSYEQYF.

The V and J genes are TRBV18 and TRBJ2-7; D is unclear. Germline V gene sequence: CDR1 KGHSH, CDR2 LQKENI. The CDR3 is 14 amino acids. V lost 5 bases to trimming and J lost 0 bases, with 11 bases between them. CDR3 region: CASSASGPSYEQYF. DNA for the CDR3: TGTGCCAGCTCAGCCTCCGGGCCCTCCTACGAGCAGTACTTC. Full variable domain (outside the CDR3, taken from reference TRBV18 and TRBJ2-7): NAGVMQNPRHLVRRRGQEARLRCSPMKGHSHVYWYRQLPEEGLKFMVYLQKENIIDESGMPKERFSAEFPKEGPSILRIQQVVRGDSAAYFCASSASGPSYEQYFGPGTRLTVT.

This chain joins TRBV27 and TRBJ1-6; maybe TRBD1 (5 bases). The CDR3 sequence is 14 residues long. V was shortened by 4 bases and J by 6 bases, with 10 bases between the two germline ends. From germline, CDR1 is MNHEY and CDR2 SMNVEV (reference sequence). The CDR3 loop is CASSSGTFNSPLHF. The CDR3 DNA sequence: TGTGCCAGCAGTTCCGGGACTTTTAATTCACCCCTCCACTTT.

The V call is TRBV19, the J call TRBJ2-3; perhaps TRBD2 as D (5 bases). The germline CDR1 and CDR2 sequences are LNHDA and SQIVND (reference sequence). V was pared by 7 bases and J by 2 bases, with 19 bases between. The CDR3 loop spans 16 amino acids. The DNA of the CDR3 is TGTGCCAGTAAGGACCGCGCGGGTTTTAACACAGATACGCAGTATTTT. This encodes CASKDRAGFNTDTQYF. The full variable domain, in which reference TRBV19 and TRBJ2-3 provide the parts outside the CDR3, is DGGITQSPKYLFRKEGQNVTLSCEQNLNHDAMYWYRQDPGQGLRLIYYSQIVNDFQKGDIAEGYSVSREKKESFPLTVTSAQKNPTAFYLCASKDRAGFNTDTQYFGPGTRLTVL.

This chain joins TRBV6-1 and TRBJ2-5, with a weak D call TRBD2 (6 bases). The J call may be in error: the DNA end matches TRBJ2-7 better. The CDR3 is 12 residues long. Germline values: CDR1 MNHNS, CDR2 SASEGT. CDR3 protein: CASTTRGYEQYF. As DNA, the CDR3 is TGTGCCAGCACCACTCGGGGGTACGAGCAGTACTTC.

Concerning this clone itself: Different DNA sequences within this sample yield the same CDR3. This chain's CDR3 is CASSTGDYGYTF. The CDR3 coding sequence is TGTGCCAGTTCGACAGGAGACTATGGCTACACCTTC. V is TRBV28 and J is TRBJ1-2, with TRBD1 as a possible D gene (6 bases). CDR3 length equals 12 residues. Germline lookup yields CDR1 MDHEN and CDR2 SYDVKM. V shed 9 bases and J shed 3 bases, with 11 bases lying between them.

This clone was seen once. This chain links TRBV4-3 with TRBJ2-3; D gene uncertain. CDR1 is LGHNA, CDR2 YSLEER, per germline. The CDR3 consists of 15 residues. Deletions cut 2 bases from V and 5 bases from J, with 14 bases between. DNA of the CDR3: TGCGCCAGCAGCCAAAATCTCCTTCGAGTAGATACGCAGTATTTT. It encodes CASSQNLLRVDTQYF.

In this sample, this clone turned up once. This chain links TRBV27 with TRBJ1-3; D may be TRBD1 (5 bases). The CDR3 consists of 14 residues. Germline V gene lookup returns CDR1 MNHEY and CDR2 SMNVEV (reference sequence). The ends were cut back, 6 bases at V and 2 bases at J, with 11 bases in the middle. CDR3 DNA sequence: TGTGCCAGCAGCCAAGGGACGGCTGGAAACACCATATATTTT. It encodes CASSQGTAGNTIYF.

CDR3: CASSTLNGTAIYEQYF. Here the CDR3 DNA reads TGTGCCAGCAGCACACTTAACGGGACAGCCATCTACGAGCAGTACTTC. This rearrangement joins TRBV21-1 to TRBJ2-7; the table's D call of TRBD1 was not tested on the DNA. TRBV21-1 is designated a pseudogene. This CDR3 is built from 16 residues.

CDR3 bases: TGTGCCAGCAGTCGGCAGGGGACCTCTGGAAACACCATATATTTT. This codes for CASSRQGTSGNTIYF. The rearrangement links TRBV5-4 to TRBJ1-3, with D perhaps TRBD1 (6 bases). Germline CDR1 is SGHNT and CDR2 is YYREEE (reference sequence). V shed 5 bases and J shed 0 bases, with 12 bases lying between them. The CDR3 has 15 residues.

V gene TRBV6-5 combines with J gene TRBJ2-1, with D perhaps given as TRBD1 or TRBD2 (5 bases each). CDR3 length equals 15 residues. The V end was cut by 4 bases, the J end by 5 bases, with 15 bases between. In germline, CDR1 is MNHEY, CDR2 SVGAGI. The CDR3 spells CASSSGLGTHNEQFF. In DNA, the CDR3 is TGTGCCAGCAGTTCAGGGTTGGGGACGCACAATGAGCAGTTCTTC.

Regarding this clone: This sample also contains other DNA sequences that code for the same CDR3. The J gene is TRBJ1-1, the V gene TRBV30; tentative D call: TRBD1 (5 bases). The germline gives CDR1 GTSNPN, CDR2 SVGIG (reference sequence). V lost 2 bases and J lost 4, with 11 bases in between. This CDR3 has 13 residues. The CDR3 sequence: CAWSQGGSTEAFF. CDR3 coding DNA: TGTGCCTGGAGTCAGGGAGGAAGCACTGAAGCTTTCTTT.

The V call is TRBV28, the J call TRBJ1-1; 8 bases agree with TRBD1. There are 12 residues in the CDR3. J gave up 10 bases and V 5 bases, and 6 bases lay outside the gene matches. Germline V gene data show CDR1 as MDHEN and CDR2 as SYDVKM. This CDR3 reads CASSPIGTGAFF. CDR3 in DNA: TGTGCCAGCAGTCCGATCGGGACAGGAGCTTTCTTT.

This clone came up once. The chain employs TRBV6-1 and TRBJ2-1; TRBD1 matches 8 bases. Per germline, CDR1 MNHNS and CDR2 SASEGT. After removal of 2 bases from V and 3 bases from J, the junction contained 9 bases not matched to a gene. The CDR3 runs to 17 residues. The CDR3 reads CASSERGRDRLYNEQFF. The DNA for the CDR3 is TGTGCCAGCAGTGAACGGGGCCGGGACAGGCTCTACAATGAGCAGTTCTTC.

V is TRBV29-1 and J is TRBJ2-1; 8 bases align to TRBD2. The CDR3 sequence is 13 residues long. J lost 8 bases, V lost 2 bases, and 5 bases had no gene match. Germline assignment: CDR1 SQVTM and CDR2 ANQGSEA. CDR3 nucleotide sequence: TGCAGCGTTGAACGCCTAGCGGGCGATGAGCAGTTCTTC. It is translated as CSVERLAGDEQFF.

CDR3 bases: TGCGCCAGCAGCATCGGGGACAGGGACACCGGGGAGCTGTTTTTT. It encodes CASSIGDRDTGELFF. This sequence joins TRBV5-1 and TRBJ2-2, with 9 positions matching TRBD1. CDR1 and CDR2 (germline): SGHRS, YFSETQ. The trim removed 4 bases at V and 3 bases at J, leaving 4 bases unmatched. CDR3 length: 15 residues.